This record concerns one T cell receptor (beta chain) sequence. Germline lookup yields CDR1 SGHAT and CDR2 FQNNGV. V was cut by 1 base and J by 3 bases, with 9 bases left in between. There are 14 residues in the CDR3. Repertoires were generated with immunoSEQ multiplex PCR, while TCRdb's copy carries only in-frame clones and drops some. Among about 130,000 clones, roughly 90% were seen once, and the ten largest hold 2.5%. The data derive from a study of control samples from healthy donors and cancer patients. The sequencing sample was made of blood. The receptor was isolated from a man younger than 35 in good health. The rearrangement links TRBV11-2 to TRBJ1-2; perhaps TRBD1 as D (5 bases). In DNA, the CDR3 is TGTGCCAGCAGCTTAGGAGGGGTGGACTATGGCTACACCTTC. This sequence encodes CASSLGGVDYGYTF. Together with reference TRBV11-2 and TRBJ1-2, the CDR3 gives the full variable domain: EAGVAQSPRYKIIEKRQSVAFWCNPISGHATLYWYQQILGQGPKLLIQFQNNGVVDDSQLPKDRFSAERLKGVDSTLKIQPAKLEDSAVYLCASSLGGVDYGYTFGSGTRLTVV.